This TCR beta chain was documented in a study of regulatory T cells in long-lasting Graves disease (dated by TCRdb to the early 2020s). Regarding the research as a whole: Antithyroid drugs had been taken for less than 3 months by newly diagnosed Graves' disease patients. TCR sequencing covered around 13 persistent and some 20 newly diagnosed Graves' disease patients, around 35 samples in total. The study took place in China and was registered as a clinical trial. This study used TCR sequencing and RNA sequencing of peripheral blood to compare persistent Graves' disease patients against newly diagnosed Graves' disease patients.

Receptor amplification or capture employed multiplex PCR. The sequencer listed for this sample is Illumina HiSeq 4000. iRepertoire HTBI primers and Arm-PCR amplification of CDR3 regions were used to construct TCR beta libraries. PCR products were gel purified before sequencing. On the study's bioinformatics: Gene usage analysis of CDR3 amino acid clonotypes relied on the 60 or so TRBV and 13 to 15 TRBJ segments identified across samples. Filtered high-quality paired reads were merged into contigs using COPE and FqMerger. BLAST was used to align contigs to IMGT TRBV, TRBD and TRBJ reference genes, and CDR3 was defined according to IMGT. Clonotypes above 0.1% frequency were classified as highly expanded clones. Shannon entropy served as the measure of repertoire diversity, while the Gini coefficient captured V-J evenness. Clonotypes shared by more than one individual were considered public. TCRdb trimmed the raw reads at Q25, called clones with MiXCR and kept productive beta chains. Each CDR3 protein gets just one entry, which takes the most common genes and DNA from the rows behind it. These V and J calls rely on TCRdb rather than the paper's analysis. The sample table shows around 320,000 distinct CDR3 sequences, and approximately 15% are seen once. The ten largest clones add up to roughly 30% of the sample.

In this sample, this clonotype turned up many times. What this receptor recognizes is not known. Base qualities are not recorded, but no much larger clone differs from it by a single base. What the research found in general, with its limitations: Persistent patients shared more public clonotypes among themselves (around 2,800) than newly diagnosed patients did (about 1,000). Preferential use of TRBV28, TRBJ1-2 and TRBJ2-5 was observed in persistent disease, whereas TRBV20-1 and TRBJ2-1 were favored in newly diagnosed disease. Compared with newly diagnosed patients, patients with persistent Graves' disease had lower TCR Shannon entropy and fewer highly expanded clones, which suggests clonal expansion. The authors noted that the small sample size was a limitation that may lower accuracy. Only peripheral blood was studied, because thyroid tissue, the primary lesion, was inaccessible. Only the TCR beta chain was sequenced and analyzed.

The time point label, as the study defines it: newly diagnosed GD, antithyroid drugs for less than 3 months. For both TCR sequencing and RNA sequencing, RNA was extracted from PBMCs using TRIzol. The diagnosis of Graves' disease was made according to American Thyroid Association guidelines. Patients for the study were recruited at an endocrinology department in Xi'an, China. Each patient gave 9 to 10 milliliters of peripheral blood, collected in an EDTA anticoagulant tube. Ficoll Paque Plus density gradient separation was used to isolate PBMCs, and no further T cell sorting was done. An Agilent 2100 Bioanalyzer and agarose gel were used to assess RNA quality, and a NanoDrop 2000 was used to measure RNA concentration. The CDR3 holds 13 amino acids from the cysteine to the phenylalanine. Only the CDR3 part of the read is kept: 39 bases, read in frame from the first base. V has 5 bases trimmed and J has 11 bases trimmed; junction bases matching no gene number 10. Per the germline V gene (reference sequence), MNHEY is the CDR1 and SMNVEV is the CDR2.

Separately, the same data were catalogued under a study of T cells in Graves' hyperthyroidism and ophthalmopathy. Looking at the second paper: A patient counted as having stable Graves' hyperthyroidism if no progression to ophthalmopathy occurred over 18 months of follow-up. Hyperthyroidism patients were newly diagnosed, with disease duration under 2 months, and aged 18 to 65 years. Exclusion was applied to patients with uncontrolled infections, other autoimmune diseases, pregnancy or lactation. Clinical symptoms, serum thyroxine and TRAb, thyroid ultrasound, and orbital computed tomography formed the basis for the diagnoses. The first round of RT-PCR for the TCR CDR3 was performed with the HTBI primer set and the Qiagen OneStep RT-PCR kit. Most expanded thyroid clonotypes (frequency above 0.001) were also detected in blood, suggesting blood repertoires may reflect thyroid immune responses. Ophthalmopathy was separated from stable hyperthyroidism by a 13 V-J signature model, with approximately 90% sensitivity and about 81% specificity obtained in cross-validation and 80%/75% obtained in testing. In validation, the model predicted progression to ophthalmopathy a median of 6.5 months before onset, with approximately 70% sensitivity and more than 72% specificity. A discovery cohort of about 95 patients, 43 with Graves' ophthalmopathy and under 60 with stable Graves' hyperthyroidism, was used to find distinguishing TCR V-J signatures. An independent validation cohort of about 20 hyperthyroidism patients and approximately 15 patients who later progressed to ophthalmopathy tested prospective prediction of ophthalmopathy. The approximately 98 discovery patients were randomly divided into training and test sets at a 7:3 ratio. In more than five Graves' hyperthyroidism patients, the study also compared T-cell repertoires from thyroid tissue with T-cell repertoires from blood. After sampling, hyperthyroidism patients received methimazole starting at 30 mg daily, and ophthalmopathy patients received high-dose intravenous methylprednisolone. The libraries were constructed in a second round of multiplex PCR and then size-selected and purified. The libraries were sequenced on an Illumina HiSeq2000 using paired-end 100 bp reads. SOAPnuke was used to process the raw data, removing reads that contained adapters or uncalled bases, had a mean Phred below 15, or lacked an exact match to the constant primer or identifier. High-quality paired reads were merged using COPE v1.2.5, and each unique nucleotide sequence was defined as a clonotype. MiTCR v1.1 was used to align the clonotypes against IMGT TRBV, TRBD and TRBJ reference segments. The analysis was restricted to V-J combinations with a frequency above 0.0001, which together covered 99.2% of the repertoires. A TCS score was defined as the ratio of F50 (clonal expansion) to E x V (chaos), with BLOSUM62-based TCRdist applied between CDR3 peptides within each V-J. Welch's t-statistics and random forest reduced around 520 V-J features to about 13, which were used in a naive Bayes classifier (R e1071). Sample size was not statistically predetermined, and investigators were not blinded to group allocation. According to the paper, TCR Vbeta CDR3 sequencing was carried out on approximately 140 peripheral blood samples, which came from 40 to 45 ophthalmopathy, about 75 hyperthyroidism and roughly 17 progressor patients.

The sequence links TRBV27 to TRBJ2-7; 9 bases in the middle match TRBD1. This specimen was peripheral blood mononuclear cells (PBMCs), taken at new diagnosis, from a patient treated with antithyroid drugs. This clonotype was sampled from a man aged 35 to 55 with Graves disease. Donor details come from another sample of the same person, matched by shared clones. The bases are TGTGCCAGCAGTAGGGGGACAGGGTTCAACAAGTACTTC. This is translated as CASSRGTGFNKYF.